This is a list of T cell receptor beta chains from one sample in a study of cytomegalovirus exposure and HLA in healthy donors. Profiled with immunoSEQ multiplex PCR; TCRdb holds only in-frame clones, not every one. The data show some 190,000 clones, 9.5% seen once. Sequencing was performed on PBMCs. Receptor source: a woman aged 25-40 years in good health and CMV-seropositive. The CDR3 runs from the conserved cysteine through the conserved F or W. D genes are given only for firm matches. Rows may omit the clone size; those that give it use once, few, many or a size class.

>TRBJ2-1|-|-|TRBV6-4
CASSDYKAVSSYNEQFF
TGTGCCAGCAGTGACTATAAAGCGGTTAGCTCCTACAATGAGCAGTTCTTC
>TRBJ2-7|TRBD1|few|TRBV23-1
CASSHTGVTYEQYF
TGCGCCAGCAGTCACACAGGGGTCACCTACGAGCAGTACTTC
>TRBJ1-2|-|-|TRBV27
CASSLEQGLGGYTF
TGTGCCAGCAGTTTGGAGCAGGGGCTCGGGGGCTACACCTTC
>TRBJ2-7|TRBD2|few|TRBV5-1
CASSLELAGGVYEQYF
TGCGCCAGCAGCTTGGAACTAGCGGGAGGGGTCTACGAGCAGTACTTC
>TRBJ2-1|TRBD2|-|TRBV6-5
CASSNQAGGYNEQFF
TGTGCCAGCTCAAACCAAGCGGGAGGGTACAATGAGCAGTTCTTC
>TRBJ2-1|TRBD2|few|TRBV2
CASSGVTSGRRFTSYNEQFF
TGTGCCAGCAGTGGAGTGACTAGCGGGCGCCGTTTTACCTCCTACAATGAGCAGTTCTTC
>TRBJ2-7|-|-|TRBV5-1
CASSFRGSYEQYF
TGCGCCAGCAGCTTCCGGGGCTCCTACGAGCAGTACTTC
>TRBJ2-1|TRBD2|-|TRBV15
CATSRSGLEEQFF
TGTGCCACCAGCAGATCAGGACTAGAAGAGCAGTTCTTC
>TRBJ1-4|TRBD1|few|TRBV30
CAWARTGGTNEKLFF
TGTGCCTGGGCACGGACAGGCGGAACTAATGAAAAACTGTTTTTT
>TRBJ2-1|TRBD2|-|TRBV25-1
CASTLADSYNEQFF
TGTGCCAGCACACTAGCGGATTCCTACAATGAGCAGTTCTTC
>TRBJ2-1|TRBD2|few|TRBV5-6
CASSLTSGLANEQFF
TGTGCCAGCAGCCTGACTAGCGGGCTAGCCAATGAGCAGTTCTTC
>TRBJ2-1|TRBD2|-|TRBV7-9
CASSLWGLAGGGEQFF
TGTGCCAGCAGCTTATGGGGACTAGCGGGAGGGGGTGAGCAGTTCTTC
>TRBJ1-1|-|-|TRBV6-5
CASRPPGMNTEAFF
TGTGCCAGCAGACCTCCCGGGATGAACACTGAAGCTTTCTTT
>TRBJ1-1|TRBD1|-|TRBV5-1
CASSSRGTGVTEAFF
TGCGCCAGCAGCTCCCGGGGGACAGGGGTTACTGAAGCTTTCTTT
>TRBJ2-5|TRBD2|few|TRBV2
CATLGWSSGRETRYF
TGTGCCACTCTAGGTTGGTCTAGCGGGAGGGAGACCCGGTACTTC
>TRBJ2-6|-|-|TRBV5-6
CASSSITTGFSGANVLTF
TGTGCCAGCAGCTCAATTACGACTGGGTTCTCTGGGGCCAACGTCCTGACTTTC
>TRBJ2-3|TRBD1|-|TRBV5-1
CASSSWTGLSTDTQYF
TGCGCCAGCAGCTCCTGGACAGGGCTAAGCACAGATACGCAGTATTTT
>TRBJ2-3|-|few|TRBV30
CAWSRRVTDTQYF
TGTGCCTGGAGTAGGAGGGTTACAGATACGCAGTATTTT
>TRBJ2-1|-|-|TRBV15
CATSREPQANEQFF
TGTGCCACCAGCAGAGAACCACAGGCAAATGAGCAGTTCTTC
>TRBJ2-1|-|-|TRBV6-6
CAGGAGSYNEQFF
TGTGCCGGCGGGGCCGGCTCCTACAATGAGCAGTTCTTC
>TRBJ2-5|TRBD1|few|TRBV5-1
CASSTAGTGGETQYF
TGCGCCAGCAGCACCGCCGGGACAGGGGGAGAGACCCAGTACTTC
>TRBJ2-2|TRBD1|-|TRBV10-2
CASRGQSAETGELFF
TGCGCCAGCAGGGGACAGTCCGCTGAGACCGGGGAGCTGTTTTTT
>TRBJ1-1|TRBD1|-|TRBV20-1
CSAYWTGKAFF
TGCAGTGCTTACTGGACAGGGAAAGCTTTCTTT
>TRBJ1-4|TRBD1|-|TRBV5-6
CASSLETGGSVGEKLFF
TGTGCCAGCAGCTTGGAGACAGGGGGCTCGGTCGGTGAAAAACTGTTTTTT
>TRBJ2-3|TRBD2|few|TRBV2
CASSEWGRTSGRPDTQYF
TGTGCCAGCAGTGAATGGGGCCGGACTAGCGGGAGACCAGATACGCAGTATTTT
>TRBJ2-2|-|-|TRBV6-6
CASSYSVVGATGELFF
TGTGCCAGCAGTTACTCGGTTGTGGGAGCTACCGGGGAGCTGTTTTTT
>TRBJ1-2|-|few|TRBV7-9
CASSLGQLNYGYTF
TGTGCCAGCAGCTTAGGCCAGTTAAACTATGGCTACACCTTC
>TRBJ2-2|-|few|TRBV5-1
CASRGLAGSYTGELFF
TGCGCCAGCAGAGGCCTTGCGGGGAGTTACACCGGGGAGCTGTTTTTT
>TRBJ2-1|TRBD2|few|TRBV5-1
CASSLASGSINEQFF
TGCGCCAGCAGCTTGGCCAGCGGGAGTATCAATGAGCAGTTCTTC
>TRBJ1-2|TRBD1|-|TRBV18
CASSPLDREYGYTF
TGTGCCAGCTCACCTTTGGACAGGGAATATGGCTACACCTTC
>TRBJ2-2|-|-|TRBV13
CASRGQDTGELFF
TGTGCCAGCAGGGGACAAGACACCGGGGAGCTGTTTTTT
>TRBJ1-1|TRBD1|-|TRBV6-9
CASSYQGGTEAFF
TGTGCCAGCAGTTATCAGGGGGGCACTGAAGCTTTCTTT
>TRBJ1-1|-|-|TRBV5-1
CASSSDPLSGEAFF
TGCGCCAGCAGCTCGGACCCCTTAAGCGGTGAAGCTTTCTTT
>TRBJ2-7|-|-|TRBV4-1
CASSQDFGYEQYF
TGCGCCAGCAGCCAAGATTTCGGCTACGAGCAGTACTTC
>TRBJ1-4|TRBD1|-|TRBV4-1
CASSHARDRVNEKLFF
TGCGCCAGCAGCCATGCACGGGACAGGGTTAATGAAAAACTGTTTTTT
>TRBJ2-7|TRBD2|few|TRBV2
CASRSSGIYEQYF
TGTGCCAGCAGGTCAAGCGGGATCTACGAGCAGTACTTC
>TRBJ1-1|-|-|TRBV2
CASSVRGTGNTEAFF
TGTGCCAGCAGCGTTAGAGGTACTGGGAACACTGAAGCTTTCTTT
>TRBJ1-2|TRBD1|-|TRBV25-1
CASPTGSYGYTF
TGTGCCAGCCCGACAGGGAGCTATGGCTACACCTTC
>TRBJ1-1|TRBD1|few|TRBV7-2
CASSFYSPGQGGTEAFF
TGTGCCAGCAGTTTCTACTCCCCCGGACAGGGAGGAACTGAAGCTTTCTTT
>TRBJ2-2|TRBD1|-|TRBV27
CASYTTGGGGELFF
TGTGCCAGTTATACAACAGGGGGCGGCGGGGAGCTGTTTTTT
>TRBJ2-1|-|-|TRBV5-8
CASSIYRGGSYNEQFF
TGTGCCAGCAGCATCTACAGGGGGGGGTCCTACAATGAGCAGTTCTTC
>TRBJ2-3|-|few|TRBV6-4
CASSISLRGTGTDTQYF
TGTGCCAGCAGTATATCACTCCGGGGTACTGGGACAGATACGCAGTATTTT
>TRBJ1-1|-|few|TRBV19
CASSIDHRQEAFF
TGTGCCAGTAGTATAGATCACCGACAAGAAGCTTTCTTT
>TRBJ2-5|-|-|TRBV27
CASSSTPALFRETQYF
TGTGCCAGCAGTTCTACCCCCGCCCTTTTTCGGGAGACCCAGTACTTC
>TRBJ2-5|-|-|TRBV7-9
CASSARGGETQYF
TGTGCCAGCAGCGCCAGGGGAGGGGAGACCCAGTACTTC
>TRBJ2-1|TRBD2|-|TRBV29-1
CSVFVVAAGASYNEQFF
TGCAGCGTTTTCGTAGTAGCGGCGGGAGCATCCTACAATGAGCAGTTCTTC
>TRBJ2-7|TRBD2|few|TRBV6-6
CASTKEGGKYF
TGTGCCAGCACCAAGGAGGGAGGGAAGTACTTC
>TRBJ2-1|-|-|TRBV4-2
CASSQGLSRTYEQFF
TGTGCCAGCAGCCAAGGACTCTCTCGTACCTATGAGCAGTTCTTC
>TRBJ2-2|TRBD2|few|TRBV5-8
CASSRLAGGINTGELFF
TGTGCCAGCAGTAGACTAGCGGGAGGTATAAACACCGGGGAGCTGTTTTTT
>TRBJ1-3|-|-|TRBV25-1
CASSKDWSSGNTIYF
TGTGCCAGCAGTAAAGACTGGAGCTCTGGAAACACCATATATTTT